The clone carrying this T cell receptor (beta chain) was picked up many times. Its specificity is unknown. These data originate in a study of CD8 T cells in ankylosing spondylitis. Findings and caveats of the study: There were earlier reports of some motif variants in reactive arthritis synovial fluid and blood. Within peripheral blood, clones linked to disease were CD8+ and relatively rare.

For TCR beta, libraries came from quantitative 5'-RACE with molecular barcodes. TCRdb re-called the 5' RACE reads with MiXCR, one entry per CDR3 protein. The sample includes some 150,000 distinct CDR3 sequences, 10% to 12% of them seen just once. This CDR3 contains 15 residues. Germline lookup yields CDR1 SGHDT and CDR2 YYEEEE. The V and J ends lost 0 bases and 1 base respectively, with 7 bases between them. The genes are TRBV5-6 and TRBJ2-2; weak D call: TRBD2 (6 bases). This sequence originates from a female donor with ankylosing spondylitis or in good health (not recorded which). Sequenced material: blood, either unsorted or a sorted T cell fraction (not recorded which). CDR3 loop: CASSLVTRNTGELFF. The CDR3 nucleotides read TGTGCCAGCAGCTTGGTGACTAGGAACACCGGGGAGCTGTTTTTT.